The 27 T cell receptor beta chains presented below share a single source sample, sequenced in a study of shared clonotypes between healthy human individuals. The protocol was immunoSEQ multiplex PCR, while the TCRdb copy is restricted to in-frame clones and leaves out a portion. Of approximately 400,000 clones in the sample, roughly 96% were seen once. The sample was memory CD8+ T cells sorted from blood. Subset in this sample: CD45RO+ cells pooled with CCR7-negative TemRA cells. These receptors all come from a man younger than 45 in good health.

The chain combines TRBV6-1 with TRBJ1-2, with D hard to call. The CDR3 loop spans 15 amino acids. Germline CDR1 is MNHNS and CDR2 is SASEGT. Trimming removed 1 base at V and 0 bases at J, with 9 bases between. The CDR3 loop is CASSEGARSNYGYTF. Written as DNA, the CDR3 is TGTGCCAGCAGTGAAGGGGCACGCTCTAACTATGGCTACACCTTC.

The rearrangement links TRBV18 to TRBJ2-5; 8 nucleotides agree with TRBD2. Germline values: CDR1 KGHSH, CDR2 LQKENI. The ends lost 8 bases at V and 2 bases at J; junction bases unmatched: 10. This CDR3 region has 15 residues. CDR3 sequence (DNA): TGTGCCAGCGCCCCTCTACTAGCGGCTCAAGAGACCCAGTACTTC. Its translation: CASAPLLAAQETQYF.

This chain joins TRBV6-6 and TRBJ2-6; D call uncertain. Germline CDR1 and CDR2: MNHNY and SVGAGI (reference sequence). With 7 bases removed from V and 0 bases from J, the gap between germline ends came to 13 bases. This CDR3 is 16 amino acids long. CDR3 coding DNA: TGTGCCAGCAAGGCCTCCCTCATCTCTGGGGCCAACGTCCTGACTTTC. Protein: CASKASLISGANVLTF.

DNA of the CDR3: TGTGCCTGGAGTGTGAAGGTAAGGAACACTGAAGCTTTCTTT. Encoded protein: CAWSVKVRNTEAFF. The J gene is TRBJ1-1, the V gene TRBV30; D uncertain. The V end was cut by 0 bases, the J end by 1 base, with 9 bases between. The length of the CDR3 is 14 residues. Germline-derived CDR1 and CDR2 are GTSNPN and SVGIG (reference sequence).

The rearrangement joins TRBV10-2 to TRBJ2-1; 12 bases align to TRBD2. J was trimmed by 1 base and V by 8 bases; bases with no gene match: 3. The CDR3 sequence is 15 residues long. Germline V gene sequence: CDR1 WSHSY, CDR2 SAAADI. CDR3 protein: CASHGLAGSYNEQFF. As DNA, the CDR3 is TGCGCCAGCCACGGACTAGCGGGATCCTACAATGAGCAGTTCTTC.

The chain employs TRBV29-1 and TRBJ2-3; 8 bases fit TRBD1. The germline CDR1 and CDR2 sequences are SQVTM and ANQGSEA. CDR3 size: 13 residues. V lost 7 bases, J lost 5 bases, and 8 bases stayed unmatched. The CDR3 reads CSAGDRGRDTQYF. The CDR3 DNA reads as TGCAGCGCTGGTGACAGGGGAAGAGATACGCAGTATTTT.

This clone has just one count. This sequence joins TRBV19 and TRBJ1-1; tentative D call: TRBD1 (6 bases). This CDR3 region has 15 residues. The V end was cut by 1 base, the J end by 5 bases, with 14 bases between. Germline values: CDR1 LNHDA, CDR2 SQIVND (reference sequence). CDR3 amino acids: CASSIAPTGRTEAFF. The CDR3 nucleotides are TGTGCCAGTAGTATAGCCCCAACAGGGAGAACTGAAGCTTTCTTT.

This chain connects TRBV19 to TRBJ1-1, with D uncertain. The CDR3 extends over 11 amino acids. Germline CDR1 and CDR2: LNHDA and SQIVND (reference sequence). V was trimmed by 3 bases and J by 7 bases, leaving 6 bases between them. The CDR3 DNA is TGTGCCAGTAGTATGAGGATTGAAGCTTTCTTT. Protein product: CASSMRIEAFF.

CDR3 nucleotide sequence: TGTGCCAGCAGTCTTGCCGCAAGCGGGAGGGGCTACGAGCAGTACTTC. This sequence encodes CASSLAASGRGYEQYF. This chain links TRBV28 with TRBJ2-7, with TRBD2 matching over 10 bases. After removal of 5 bases from V and 3 bases from J, the junction contained 10 bases not matched to a gene. Germline V gives CDR1 MDHEN, CDR2 SYDVKM. This CDR3 region has 16 residues.

This clone was recorded only once. The CDR3 loop is CASSFLLGLTEAFF. The CDR3 nucleotides are TGTGCCAGCAGTTTCCTTTTGGGTCTCACTGAAGCTTTCTTT. This chain uses TRBV28 with TRBJ1-1; D is undetermined. CDR3 length: 14 amino acids. The germline V gene has CDR1 MDHEN and CDR2 SYDVKM. Between the trimmed V and J ends, which lost 3 bases and 4 bases, there was a span of 12 bases.

J is TRBJ2-3 and V is TRBV25-1; the D gene is possibly TRBD1 (5 bases). CDR1 MGHDK and CDR2 SYGVNS come from the germline V gene. The CDR3 is 12 residues long. The germline V and J ends were trimmed by 3 bases and 7 bases, with 8 bases remaining between them. The CDR3 bases are TGTGCCAGCAGTGACTGGGGCAATACGCAGTATTTT. It translates to CASSDWGNTQYF.

The rearrangement joins TRBV28 to TRBJ2-1; D is unresolved. Trimming left V 7 bases short and J 6 bases short, with 10 bases between. CDR3 size: 12 residues. The germline V gene has CDR1 MDHEN and CDR2 SYDVKM. This CDR3 is CASTKWANEQFF. The CDR3, as DNA: TGTGCCAGCACCAAATGGGCCAATGAGCAGTTCTTC.

The rearrangement joins TRBV18 to TRBJ1-4; maybe TRBD1 (6 bases). Germline CDR1 reads KGHSH; CDR2 reads LQKENI. The CDR3 spans 16 residues. The V and J ends lost 1 base and 7 bases respectively, with 16 bases between them. The CDR3 nucleotides are TGTGCCAGCTCACCACACGACAGGCCAATCAGTGAAAAACTGTTTTTT. The encoded protein is CASSPHDRPISEKLFF.

The V call is TRBV30, the J call TRBJ2-7, with D uncertain. The CDR3 extends over 12 amino acids. Germline V lookup: CDR1 GTSNPN, CDR2 SVGIG (reference sequence). V lost 3 bases, J lost 6 bases, and 12 bases lay in between. CDR3 nucleotides: TGTGCCTGGAGAGGTGAAGTTTTCGAGCAGTACTTC. It translates to CAWRGEVFEQYF.

This chain uses TRBV2 with TRBJ2-1, with D perhaps matching TRBD2 (6 bases). V was clipped by 6 bases and J by 4 bases, with 13 bases between them. The germline V gene encodes CDR1 SNHLY and CDR2 FYNNEI. The CDR3 contains 14 residues. CDR3 sequence (DNA): TGTGCCAGCAGCGGGACTCCTTCTTACAATGAGCAGTTCTTC. It codes for CASSGTPSYNEQFF.

The genes are TRBV6-1 and TRBJ1-2; 9 bases are a match to TRBD1. V was pared by 3 bases and J by 8 bases, with 16 bases of the junction left unmatched. From germline, CDR1 is MNHNS and CDR2 SASEGT. The CDR3 extends over 17 amino acids. The CDR3 here is CASSDLLLTGGVWGYTF. CDR3 nucleotides: TGTGCCAGCAGTGACCTCCTTCTGACAGGGGGAGTTTGGGGCTACACCTTC.

This clone was counted only a few times. Other nucleotide sequences from this sample produce the same CDR3. The chain recombines TRBV20-1 with TRBJ2-7; no clear D gene. CDR1 and CDR2 (germline): DFQATT, SNEGSKA (reference sequence). V was trimmed by 1 base and J by 3 bases, leaving 4 bases between them. CDR3 length equals 11 residues. The CDR3 coding sequence is TGCAGTGCTAGAGGGGGCTACGAGCAGTACTTC. Its translation: CSARGGYEQYF.

A note on this clone: In the same sample, other DNA sequences code for this CDR3. The J gene is TRBJ2-6, the V gene TRBV18, with D hard to call. The germline V gene has CDR1 KGHSH and CDR2 LQKENI. The CDR3 loop spans 14 amino acids. Trimming removed 3 bases from V and 0 bases from J, with 3 bases in between. CDR3 DNA sequence: TGTGCCAGCTCACCCGCCTCTGGGGCCAACGTCCTGACTTTC. Its protein is CASSPASGANVLTF.

This clone has just one count. This chain joins TRBV4-1 and TRBJ2-1; 11 nucleotides align to TRBD2. The CDR3 is made up of 19 amino acids. The germline V gene has CDR1 MGHRA and CDR2 YSYEKL. The J segment lost 7 bases and the V segment lost 0 bases, leaving 14 bases of the junction unmatched. This chain's CDR3 is CASSQDKTSGTAGGNEQFF. The CDR3 coding sequence is TGCGCCAGCAGCCAAGATAAGACTAGCGGGACCGCCGGGGGGAATGAGCAGTTCTTC.

The chain employs TRBV4-1 and TRBJ2-7; D is unresolved. V was clipped by 1 base and J by 0 bases, with 10 bases between them. From germline, CDR1 is MGHRA and CDR2 YSYEKL. The CDR3 length is 15 residues. This CDR3 is CASSQGLPGSYEQYF. In DNA, the CDR3 is TGCGCCAGCAGCCAAGGGTTGCCCGGCTCCTACGAGCAGTACTTC.

The chain couples TRBV2 to TRBJ2-3, with 8 bases fitting TRBD1. The CDR3 totals 15 residues. Germline values: CDR1 SNHLY, CDR2 FYNNEI. The trim removed 6 bases at V and 1 base at J, leaving 6 bases unmatched. CDR3 in DNA: TGTGCCAGCAGCGGACAGGGTAAAGGCACAGATACGCAGTATTTT. It translates to CASSGQGKGTDTQYF.

This clone has a single count. This chain uses TRBV4-1 with TRBJ2-1; tentative D call: TRBD2 (6 bases). V was shortened by 1 base and J by 0 bases, with 10 bases between the two germline ends. CDR3 length equals 16 residues. Germline CDR1 MGHRA, CDR2 YSYEKL. The CDR3 DNA reads TGCGCCAGCAGCCAAGTCGGAGGGAGCTCCTACAATGAGCAGTTCTTC. It translates to CASSQVGGSSYNEQFF.

The chain couples TRBV27 to TRBJ2-7; 7 bases are a match to TRBD1. Germline CDR1 is MNHEY and CDR2 is SMNVEV (reference sequence). V trimming: 4 bases; J trimming: 6 bases; junction bases outside the gene matches: 6. This CDR3 has 13 residues. The CDR3 sequence is CASSYHQGVEQYF. The CDR3 region has the DNA TGTGCCAGCAGTTACCATCAGGGGGTCGAGCAGTACTTC.

Worth noting for this clone: The same CDR3 is also encoded by other DNA sequences in this sample. This sequence joins TRBV5-1 and TRBJ2-1; 8 bases align to TRBD2. CDR3 length equals 15 residues. V was pared by 5 bases and J by 2 bases, with 6 bases of the junction left unmatched. Germline assignment: CDR1 SGHRS and CDR2 YFSETQ. The CDR3 spells CASSRLAGAYNEQFF. The DNA for the CDR3 is TGCGCCAGCAGTCGGCTAGCGGGTGCCTACAATGAGCAGTTCTTC.

CDR3 sequence (DNA): TGCGCCAGCAGCCTTTCTCCTACTGGCTTGGAGCAGTACTTC. The encoded protein is CASSLSPTGLEQYF. The chain has TRBV5-1 and TRBJ2-7; D gene ambiguous. The CDR3 is 14 amino acids. Germline V gene sequence: CDR1 SGHRS, CDR2 YFSETQ. The V end was cut by 4 bases, the J end by 7 bases, with 18 bases between.

The V gene is TRBV6-1, the J gene TRBJ1-2; D is uncertain. Germline assignment: CDR1 MNHNS and CDR2 SASEGT. Trimming removed 6 bases from V and 3 bases from J, with 11 bases in between. This CDR3 has 13 amino acids. The chain's CDR3 is CASSKEGYYGYTF. CDR3 DNA: TGTGCCAGCAGCAAGGAGGGTTACTATGGCTACACCTTC.

As regards this clone: Its ends do not fully match the called genes, so a read error is possible. The CDR3 sequence: CASSKARDTQYF. CDR3 coding DNA: TGTGCCAGCAGTAAAGCTAGAGATACGCAGTATTTT. The chain uses TRBV6-1 and TRBJ2-3; D is uncertain. This CDR3 has 12 residues. CDR1 is MNHNS, CDR2 SASEGT, per germline.